Each of the 11 T cell receptor beta chains below was sequenced from the same sample in a study of blood T cell repertoires in COVID-19. Assay: immunoSEQ multiplex PCR; the TCRdb copy retains only in-frame clones and omits some. Of 240,000 or so clones in the sample, about 80% were seen once. The source material was peripheral blood. Every receptor here comes from a woman older than 75 with acute or convalescent COVID-19.

J is TRBJ2-5 and V is TRBV6-4; TRBD2 matches at 7 bases. Germline V gene sequence: CDR1 MRHNA, CDR2 SNTAGT. Germline trimming cut 4 bases from V and 5 bases from J; bases unmatched to any gene: 4. The CDR3 spans 13 residues. CDR3 in DNA: TGTGCCAGCAGTGCCGAAGCGGGGGAGACCCAGTACTTC. The encoded protein is CASSAEAGETQYF.

The genes are TRBV6-5 and TRBJ2-5; TRBD2 agrees at 8 bases. Per germline, CDR1 MNHEY and CDR2 SVGAGI. The CDR3 totals 16 residues. Trimming removed 0 bases from V and 5 bases from J; junction bases left unmatched: 8. CDR3 nucleotides: TGTGCCAGCAGTTACTCCGGGACTAGTTATTTGGAGACCCAGTACTTC. It yields the protein CASSYSGTSYLETQYF.

The rearrangement links TRBV28 to TRBJ2-7, with 7 bases that match TRBD2. The length of the CDR3 is 15 residues. V gave up 4 bases and J gave up 4 bases; unmatched junction bases: 10. Germline lookup yields CDR1 MDHEN and CDR2 SYDVKM. Here the CDR3 DNA reads TGTGCCAGCAGTTCCCTAGGGAGGGTATTGTACGAGCAGTACTTC. Amino acids: CASSSLGRVLYEQYF.

The gene calls are TRBV7-2 and TRBJ2-7; D not certain. V was cut by 5 bases and J by 0 bases, with 11 bases left in between. Germline V gene lookup returns CDR1 SGHTA and CDR2 FQGNSA. This CDR3 is built from 14 residues. The CDR3 protein is CASSLTVVSYEQYF. CDR3 bases: TGTGCCAGCAGCCTTACAGTTGTCTCCTACGAGCAGTACTTC.

The CDR3 DNA is TGCGCCAGCAGTGATCACGGGACAGCTTCCTACGAGCAGTACTTC. It specifies CASSDHGTASYEQYF. The chain uses TRBV10-2 and TRBJ2-7; 7 bases map to TRBD1. The junction had 6 bases not matched to a gene; V was cut back by 3 bases and J by 1 base. CDR3 length equals 15 residues. CDR1 is WSHSY, CDR2 SAAADI, per germline.

The V and J genes are TRBV2 and TRBJ2-5; a possible D gene is TRBD2 (6 bases). V gave up 7 bases and J gave up 2 bases, with 17 bases separating them. CDR1 and CDR2 (germline): SNHLY, FYNNEI. The CDR3 is made up of 15 amino acids. CDR3 DNA: TGTGCCAGCACCATGGGGTGGAGGGATCAAGAGACCCAGTACTTC. This gives the protein CASTMGWRDQETQYF.

V usage is TRBV7-9 and J usage is TRBJ1-4, with 7 bases lining up with TRBD1. This CDR3 contains 15 residues. The germline V gene has CDR1 SEHNR and CDR2 FQNEAQ (reference sequence). Trimming took 1 base from V and 4 from J; bases not matched to a gene: 3. CDR3 nucleotides: TGTGCCAGCAGCTTAGGTGGGGACAGTAATGAAAAACTGTTTTTT. It yields the protein CASSLGGDSNEKLFF.

The chain links TRBV19 to TRBJ1-4; 11 positions match TRBD1. This CDR3 contains 18 residues. After removal of 3 bases from V and 8 bases from J, the junction contained 14 bases not matched to a gene. Germline V CDR1 and CDR2: LNHDA, SQIVND (reference sequence). The CDR3 is CASSIRAGTGGLQEKLFF. The CDR3 DNA is TGTGCCAGTAGTATCCGGGCCGGGACAGGGGGTTTGCAAGAAAAACTGTTTTTT.

This rearrangement joins TRBV28 to TRBJ2-5; possible D gene TRBD2, 7 bases. From germline, CDR1 is MDHEN and CDR2 SYDVKM. This CDR3 comprises 14 residues. With 3 bases removed from V and 5 bases from J, the gap between germline ends came to 13 bases. The CDR3 bases are TGTGCCAGCAGTTTGGCGGGGGCGGGGGAGACCCAGTACTTC. It yields the protein CASSLAGAGETQYF.

The chain is built from TRBV6-5 and TRBJ1-1; TRBD1 aligns across 7 bases. There are 14 residues in the CDR3. CDR1 and CDR2 from the germline V gene are MNHEY and SVGAGI. Unmatched junction bases numbered 5, after V lost 6 bases and J lost 1 base. CDR3 coding DNA: TGTGCCAGCAGCCCGACAGGGCGGAACACTGAAGCTTTCTTT. Its translation: CASSPTGRNTEAFF.

The V call is TRBV9, the J call TRBJ2-7; TRBD2 agrees at 11 bases. Germline V gene sequence: CDR1 SGDLS, CDR2 YYNGEE. Trimming took 0 bases from V and 3 from J; bases not matched to a gene: 8. The CDR3 spans 17 residues. The CDR3 region is CASSVGPTSGEFYEQYF. CDR3 nucleotides: TGTGCCAGCAGCGTAGGTCCGACTAGCGGGGAATTCTACGAGCAGTACTTC.